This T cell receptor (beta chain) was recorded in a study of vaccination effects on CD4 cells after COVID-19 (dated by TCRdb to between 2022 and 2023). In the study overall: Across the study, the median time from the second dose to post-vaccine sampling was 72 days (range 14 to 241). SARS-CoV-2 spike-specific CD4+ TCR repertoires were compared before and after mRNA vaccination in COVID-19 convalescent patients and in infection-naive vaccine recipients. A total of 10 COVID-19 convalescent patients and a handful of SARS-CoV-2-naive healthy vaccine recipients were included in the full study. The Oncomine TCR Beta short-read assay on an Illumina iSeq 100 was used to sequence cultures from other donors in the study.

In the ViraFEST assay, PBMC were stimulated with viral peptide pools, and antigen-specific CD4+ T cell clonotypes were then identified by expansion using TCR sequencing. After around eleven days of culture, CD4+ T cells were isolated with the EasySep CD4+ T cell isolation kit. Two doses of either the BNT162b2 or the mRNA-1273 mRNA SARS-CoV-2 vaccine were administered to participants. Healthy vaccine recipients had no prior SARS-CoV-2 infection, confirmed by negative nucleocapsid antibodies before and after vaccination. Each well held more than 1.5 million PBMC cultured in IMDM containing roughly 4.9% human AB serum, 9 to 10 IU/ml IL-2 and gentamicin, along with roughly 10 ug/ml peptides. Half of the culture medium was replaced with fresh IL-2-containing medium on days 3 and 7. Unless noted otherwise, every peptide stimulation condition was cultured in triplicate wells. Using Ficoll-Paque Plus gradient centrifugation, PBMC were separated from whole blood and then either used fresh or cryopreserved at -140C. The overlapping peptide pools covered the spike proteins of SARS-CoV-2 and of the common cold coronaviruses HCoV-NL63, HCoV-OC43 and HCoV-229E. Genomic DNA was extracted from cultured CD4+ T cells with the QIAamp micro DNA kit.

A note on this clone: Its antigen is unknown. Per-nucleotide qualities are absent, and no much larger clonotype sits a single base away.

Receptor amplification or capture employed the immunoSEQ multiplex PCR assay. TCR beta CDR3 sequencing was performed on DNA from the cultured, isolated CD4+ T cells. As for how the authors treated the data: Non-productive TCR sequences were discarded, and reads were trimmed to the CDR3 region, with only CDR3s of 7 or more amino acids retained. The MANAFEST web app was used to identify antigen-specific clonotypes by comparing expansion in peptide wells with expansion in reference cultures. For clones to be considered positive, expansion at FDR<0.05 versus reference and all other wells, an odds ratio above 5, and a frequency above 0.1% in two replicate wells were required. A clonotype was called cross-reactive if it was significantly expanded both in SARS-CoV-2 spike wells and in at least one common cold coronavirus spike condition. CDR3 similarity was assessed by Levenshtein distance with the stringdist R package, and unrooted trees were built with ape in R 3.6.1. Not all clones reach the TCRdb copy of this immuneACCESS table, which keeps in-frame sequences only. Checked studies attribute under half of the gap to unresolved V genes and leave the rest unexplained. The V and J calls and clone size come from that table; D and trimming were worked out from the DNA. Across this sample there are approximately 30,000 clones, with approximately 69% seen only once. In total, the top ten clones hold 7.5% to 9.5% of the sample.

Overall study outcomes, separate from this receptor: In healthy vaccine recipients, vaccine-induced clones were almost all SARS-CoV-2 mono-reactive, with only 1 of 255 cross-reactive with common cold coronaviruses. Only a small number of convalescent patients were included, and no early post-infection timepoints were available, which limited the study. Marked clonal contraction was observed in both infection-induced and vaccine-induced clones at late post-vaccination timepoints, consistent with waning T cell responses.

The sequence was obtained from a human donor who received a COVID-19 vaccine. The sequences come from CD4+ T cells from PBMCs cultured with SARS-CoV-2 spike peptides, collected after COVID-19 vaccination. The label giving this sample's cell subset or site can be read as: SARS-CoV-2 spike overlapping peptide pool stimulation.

CDR3 protein: CASRQGVTGELFF. The DNA sequence is given as TGTGCCAGCAGACAAGGGGTCACCGGGGAGCTGTTTTTT. The sequence links TRBV12-3 or TRBV12-4 to TRBJ2-2; 5 matching bases give a weak D call of TRBD1. Trimming removed 6 bases from V and 4 bases from J, leaving 9 bases between the germline ends. The CDR3 goes from the cysteine to the phenylalanine over 13 residues. Only CDR3 DNA is held: 39 bases, read in frame from base 1.